This T cell receptor (beta chain) comes out of a study of cytomegalovirus exposure and HLA in healthy donors. General observations from the study: Reports indicated that the classifier achieved high specificity and sensitivity in diagnosing cytomegalovirus status. Specific recognition of CMV antigens was confirmed in vitro for a few chains (all CMV-associated).

Only in-frame clones appear in the TCRdb table, and some are missing; sequencing was by immunoSEQ multiplex PCR. The sample contains under 65,000 clones, more than 70% of which appear only once. Germline CDR1 reads MDHEN; CDR2 reads SYDVKM. The CDR3 sequence is 13 residues long. Trimming took 10 bases from V and 3 from J; bases not matched to a gene: 2. A note on this clone: Its antigen is not known.

These donors were members of the roughly 120-subject validation cohort, a group separate from the roughly 670-subject first cohort. The chain links TRBV28 to TRBJ1-6; 8 bases fit TRBD1. The clonotype was recovered from a woman in her late teens or twenties in good health and CMV-seropositive. Sequenced: PBMCs. In nucleotides, the CDR3 is TGTGCCACCGGACAGGGCTATAATTCACCCCTCCACTTT. Encoded protein: CATGQGYNSPLHF. Full variable domain (missing parts from reference TRBV28 and TRBJ1-6): DVKVTQSSRYLVKRTGEKVFLECVQDMDHENMFWYRQDPGLGLRLIYFSYDVKMKEKGDIPEGYSVSREKKERFSLILESASTNQTSMYLCATGQGYNSPLHFGNGTRLTVT.